These 21 T cell receptor beta chains were all obtained from the same sample, sequenced in a study of blood T cell repertoires in COVID-19. Repertoires were generated with immunoSEQ multiplex PCR, while TCRdb's copy carries only in-frame clones and drops some. Among tens of thousands of clones listed, roughly 86% were seen once. The sequencing sample was made of peripheral blood. The receptors derive from an elderly woman with acute or convalescent COVID-19.

This clone turned up a few times. In nucleotides, the CDR3 is TGCGCCAGCGGCCGGACGGGGGAGACCCAGTACTTC. Translation: CASGRTGETQYF. This rearrangement joins TRBV5-1 to TRBJ2-5; TRBD2 might be the D (5 bases). The germline V and J ends were trimmed by 7 bases and 5 bases, with 12 bases remaining between them. Germline CDR1 reads SGHRS; CDR2 reads YFSETQ. The CDR3 length is 12 residues.

The chain couples TRBV15 to TRBJ1-6; 8 bases agree with TRBD1. CDR3 length: 19 amino acids. Unmatched junction bases numbered 17, after V lost 3 bases and J lost 7 bases. Germline V CDR1 and CDR2: LNHNV, YYDKDF (reference sequence). CDR3 nucleotide sequence: TGTGCCACCAGCAGGCCTTTCCCGGGACAGGTCCTCCCAAATTCACCCCTCCACTTT. Its translation: CATSRPFPGQVLPNSPLHF.

The V call is TRBV28, the J call TRBJ1-2, with 9 bases that match TRBD1. The germline V gene has CDR1 MDHEN and CDR2 SYDVKM. V lost 6 bases and J lost 8; bases outside the gene matches: 7. The CDR3 is made up of 13 amino acids. Here the CDR3 reads CASREQGARGYTF. In DNA, the CDR3 is TGTGCCAGCAGGGAACAGGGGGCGCGAGGCTACACCTTC.

The chain couples TRBV20-1 to TRBJ2-7; no definite D call. Germline V CDR1 and CDR2: DFQATT, SNEGSKA (reference sequence). Trimming left V 3 bases short and J 3 bases short, with 6 bases between. This CDR3 has 11 amino acids. The CDR3 spells CSASDFYEQYF. CDR3 DNA: TGCAGTGCTAGTGACTTCTACGAGCAGTACTTC.

The chain carries TRBV5-1 and TRBJ1-2; 9 bases agree with TRBD1. CDR3 size: 14 residues. CDR1 is SGHRS, CDR2 YFSETQ, per germline. Losses at the gene ends were 4 bases for V and 4 bases for J; bases not matched to a gene: 5. The CDR3 reads CASSGGQGTYGYTF. As DNA, the CDR3 is TGCGCCAGCAGCGGGGGACAGGGAACCTATGGCTACACCTTC.

V and J are TRBV5-5 and TRBJ1-1; 8 bases map to TRBD1. V shed 3 bases, J shed 4 bases, and the junction held 2 bases outside the gene matches. Per the germline V gene, CDR1 is SGHKS and CDR2 is YYEKEE (reference sequence). The CDR3 contains 13 residues. The CDR3 DNA is TGTGCCAGCAGCTCAGGGGGCGGCACTGAAGCTTTCTTT. Translation gives CASSSGGGTEAFF.

The V gene is TRBV6-5, the J gene TRBJ2-7; D gene ambiguous. Germline loops: CDR1 MNHEY, CDR2 SVGAGI. The germline V and J ends were trimmed by 5 bases and 3 bases, with 11 bases remaining between them. This CDR3 has 13 residues. For the CDR3, the DNA is TGTGCCAGCAGTAGCCGCTCCATCTACGAGCAGTACTTC. This translates into CASSSRSIYEQYF.

The chain couples TRBV3-1 (or the pseudogene TRBV3-2) to TRBJ1-1, with D maybe TRBD1 (6 bases). Germline V lookup: CDR1 LGHDT, CDR2 YNNKEL (reference sequence). V shed 4 bases and J shed 2 bases, with 17 bases lying between them. The CDR3 covers 16 residues. CDR3 coding DNA: TGTGCCAGCAGCCTTTTCGGGGGGCGAAGCAACACTGAAGCTTTCTTT. The encoded protein is CASSLFGGRSNTEAFF.

The chain joins TRBV11-3 to TRBJ2-1; 10 bases match TRBD2. The junction had 5 bases not matched to a gene; V was cut back by 8 bases and J by 10 bases. This CDR3 contains 12 residues. The germline V gene encodes CDR1 SGHNT and CDR2 YENEEA. This CDR3 reads CASGTSAREQFF. The CDR3 nucleotides read TGTGCCAGCGGGACTAGCGCTAGGGAGCAGTTCTTC.

This clone turned up a few times. CDR3 residues: CASSYGRDTRSFF. The CDR3 DNA follows: TGTGCCAGCAGTTACGGACGGGACACCCGGTCTTTCTTT. The chain has TRBV6-5 and TRBJ1-1; D is possibly TRBD1 (6 bases). The CDR3 loop spans 13 amino acids. CDR1 is MNHEY and CDR2 is SVGAGI in the germline V gene. Trimming left V 2 bases short and J 12 bases short, with 16 bases between.

This CDR3 is CATKGGWSYNEQFF. The CDR3 DNA reads TGTGCCACCAAGGGGGGGTGGTCCTACAATGAGCAGTTCTTC. The chain is built from TRBV25-1 and TRBJ2-1, with D perhaps TRBD2 (7 bases). The CDR3 runs 14 residues. Germline CDR1 and CDR2: MGHDK and SYGVNS. V was shortened by 10 bases and J by 1 base, with 14 bases between the two germline ends.

The chain has TRBV28 and TRBJ2-7; the match to TRBD2 covers 10 bases. In germline, CDR1 is MDHEN, CDR2 SYDVKM. V was clipped by 4 bases and J by 6 bases; unmatched bases: 9. CDR3 length equals 15 residues. As DNA, the CDR3 is TGTGCCAGCAGTTCCTATAGCGGGGGGAAGGTCGAGCAGTACTTC. Its protein is CASSSYSGGKVEQYF.

This sequence joins TRBV2 and TRBJ2-7; TRBD2 might be the D (6 bases). CDR1 SNHLY and CDR2 FYNNEI come from the germline V gene. The CDR3 extends over 14 amino acids. V was pared by 6 bases and J by 7 bases, with 19 bases between. The CDR3 nucleotides are TGTGCCAGCAGAGGGGACTCCTTCATTCAAGAGCAGTACTTC. Its translation is CASRGDSFIQEQYF.

Within the sample, this clone is medium-sized. Distinct nucleotide sequences in the sample also encode this CDR3. CDR3 sequence: CASKAGSSYNEQFF. The CDR3 DNA reads as TGTGCCAGTAAAGCGGGTAGCTCCTACAATGAGCAGTTCTTC. The chain uses TRBV19 and TRBJ2-1; D may be TRBD2 (6 bases). The germline CDR1 and CDR2 sequences are LNHDA and SQIVND (reference sequence). The CDR3 is 14 amino acids. V was clipped by 7 bases and J by 0 bases, with 10 bases between them.

This clone has a handful of counts. The chain joins TRBV2 to TRBJ1-2; a possible D gene is TRBD1 (5 bases). The ends were cut back, 3 bases at V and 4 bases at J, with 12 bases in the middle. This CDR3 spans 14 amino acids. Germline lookup yields CDR1 SNHLY and CDR2 FYNNEI. The CDR3 region has the DNA TGTGCCAGCAGTGATGGCAGGGAAGGCTATGGCTACACCTTC. Translation: CASSDGREGYGYTF.

This sequence joins TRBV28 and TRBJ2-2; D possibly corresponds to TRBD1 (5 bases). This CDR3 is 14 amino acids long. Deletions cut 3 bases from V and 4 bases from J, with 9 bases between. CDR1 is MDHEN and CDR2 is SYDVKM in the germline V gene. CDR3 residues: CASSFKGATGELFF. The CDR3 region has the DNA TGTGCCAGCAGTTTTAAAGGGGCCACCGGGGAGCTGTTTTTT.

This clone is a singleton in its sample. The chain has TRBV5-1 and TRBJ2-3; D uncertain. The V end lost 3 bases, the J end lost 6 bases, and 11 bases lay between the germline ends. CDR1 is SGHRS, CDR2 YFSETQ, per germline. The CDR3 runs 13 residues. The CDR3 sequence: CASSSRTGDTQYF. The CDR3 DNA follows: TGCGCCAGCAGCTCCAGAACCGGGGATACGCAGTATTTT.

V usage is TRBV11-2 and J usage is TRBJ2-7; 7 bases are shared with TRBD1. The germline V gene encodes CDR1 SGHAT and CDR2 FQNNGV. The CDR3 is 14 amino acids. V lost 3 bases to trimming and J lost 2 bases; unmatched junction nucleotides: 4. This CDR3 reads CASSLNGQAYEQYF. As DNA, the CDR3 is TGTGCCAGCAGCTTGAACGGACAGGCCTACGAGCAGTACTTC. The full variable domain, with the rest looked up from reference TRBV11-2 and TRBJ2-7, is EAGVAQSPRYKIIEKRQSVAFWCNPISGHATLYWYQQILGQGPKLLIQFQNNGVVDDSQLPKDRFSAERLKGVDSTLKIQPAKLEDSAVYLCASSLNGQAYEQYFGPGTRLTVT.

The V call is TRBV5-1, the J call TRBJ2-1, with 7 nucleotides matching TRBD2. The ends lost 1 base at V and 1 base at J; junction bases unmatched: 5. Per the germline V gene, CDR1 is SGHRS and CDR2 is YFSETQ. The CDR3 consists of 16 residues. CDR3 sequence: CASSLSTGGSYNEQFF. The CDR3 DNA reads as TGCGCCAGCAGCTTGTCTACGGGGGGATCCTACAATGAGCAGTTCTTC. The whole variable domain, filled in from reference TRBV5-1 and TRBJ2-1, reads KAGVTQTPRYLIKTRGQQVTLSCSPISGHRSVSWYQQTPGQGLQFLFEYFSETQRNKGNFPGRFSGRQFSNSRSEMNVSTLELGDSALYLCASSLSTGGSYNEQFFGPGTRLTVL.

This sequence joins TRBV5-1 and TRBJ1-1; 9 bases are shared with TRBD1. Germline CDR1 is SGHRS and CDR2 is YFSETQ. The CDR3 extends over 13 amino acids. V trimming: 0 bases; J trimming: 7 bases; junction bases outside the gene matches: 1. The CDR3 loop is CASSLGTGVEAFF. CDR3 in DNA: TGCGCCAGCAGCTTGGGGACAGGGGTTGAAGCTTTCTTT.

The chain joins TRBV6-1 to TRBJ1-5; 12 bases match TRBD1. Germline CDR1 is MNHNS and CDR2 is SASEGT. This CDR3 contains 16 residues. With V trimmed by 0 bases and J by 6 bases, 3 bases remained unmatched. CDR3 residues: CASSEAGTGGFQPQHF. CDR3 DNA: TGTGCCAGCAGTGAAGCCGGGACAGGGGGCTTTCAGCCCCAGCATTTT.